A single sample gave rise to the 25 T cell receptor beta chains below, sequenced in a study of long-term antiretroviral therapy in people with HIV. This was the immunoSEQ v3.0 assay at survey level. The assay was immunoSEQ multiplex PCR, and TCRdb's table has in-frame clones only and misses some. The sample includes over 25,000 clones, 82% of them seen just once. Sequenced material: unsorted PBMCs, taken 0.8 years before starting antiretroviral therapy. The receptors derive from a young man with HIV.

The chain couples TRBV28 to TRBJ2-6, with D possibly being TRBD1 (5 bases). The CDR3 length is 15 residues. V lost 6 bases and J 0 bases, leaving 9 bases between the germline ends. Germline V gene data show CDR1 as MDHEN and CDR2 as SYDVKM. Here the CDR3 reads CASRRQTSGANVLTF. As DNA, the CDR3 is TGTGCCAGCAGACGACAGACCTCTGGGGCCAACGTCCTGACTTTC.

This clone was recorded once. This chain joins TRBV19 and TRBJ1-1; D is uncertain. This CDR3 comprises 14 residues. The V and J ends lost 2 bases and 0 bases respectively, with 7 bases between them. Germline-derived CDR1 and CDR2 are LNHDA and SQIVND (reference sequence). DNA for the CDR3: TGTGCCAGTAGTATACAGACCGTGAACACTGAAGCTTTCTTT. This translates into CASSIQTVNTEAFF.

This chain links TRBV5-1 with TRBJ2-2; TRBD2 agrees at 9 bases. The trim removed 5 bases at V and 5 bases at J, leaving 7 bases unmatched. There are 15 residues in the CDR3. Germline CDR1 is SGHRS and CDR2 is YFSETQ. CDR3 loop: CASSYSGGDTGELFF. Written as DNA, the CDR3 is TGCGCCAGCAGTTATAGCGGGGGTGATACCGGGGAGCTGTTTTTT. The whole variable domain, remainder taken from reference TRBV5-1 and TRBJ2-2, is KAGVTQTPRYLIKTRGQQVTLSCSPISGHRSVSWYQQTPGQGLQFLFEYFSETQRNKGNFPGRFSGRQFSNSRSEMNVSTLELGDSALYLCASSYSGGDTGELFFGEGSRLTVL.

CDR3 in amino acids: CASSWGGGAGANVLTF. In DNA, the CDR3 is TGTGCCAGCAGCTGGGGTGGGGGAGCTGGGGCCAACGTCCTGACTTTC. The chain couples TRBV5-6 to TRBJ2-6; D may correspond to TRBD1 or TRBD2 (5 bases each). CDR3 length: 16 amino acids. The ends were cut back, 3 bases at V and 2 bases at J, with 12 bases in the middle. Germline assignment: CDR1 SGHDT and CDR2 YYEEEE. Based on the CDR3 plus reference TRBV5-6 and TRBJ2-6, the full variable domain is DAGVTQSPTHLIKTRGQQVTLRCSPKSGHDTVSWYQQALGQGPQFIFQYYEEEERQRGNFPDRFSGHQFPNYSSELNVNALLLGDSALYLCASSWGGGAGANVLTFGAGSRLTVL.

The CDR3 is CASLGPTGEATLRVTEAFF. For the CDR3, the DNA is TGTGCCAGCCTAGGACCGACAGGGGAGGCCACTCTTCGCGTCACTGAAGCTTTCTTT. The genes are TRBV2 and TRBJ1-1, with 8 bases identical to TRBD1. CDR3 length equals 19 residues. Germline-derived CDR1 and CDR2 are SNHLY and FYNNEI. Losses at the gene ends were 8 bases for V and 4 bases for J; bases not matched to a gene: 24.

The chain links TRBV7-8 to TRBJ2-5, with 8 positions matching TRBD2. CDR1 is SGHVS and CDR2 is FQNEAQ in the germline V gene. V was pared by 4 bases and J by 4 bases, with 20 bases of the junction left unmatched. The CDR3 contains 19 residues. CDR3 amino acids: CASSSALAGSPPGRETQYF. CDR3 bases: TGTGCCAGCAGCTCGGCTTTAGCGGGATCCCCACCCGGGAGAGAGACCCAGTACTTC.

The chain joins TRBV9 to TRBJ2-2; D gene unclear. V lost 0 bases to trimming and J lost 2 bases, with 5 bases between them. Germline CDR1 reads SGDLS; CDR2 reads YYNGEE. The CDR3 loop spans 14 amino acids. The CDR3 nucleotides are TGTGCCAGCAGCGTAGGACTTAACACCGGGGAGCTGTTTTTT. Translating gives CASSVGLNTGELFF. Based on the CDR3 plus reference TRBV9 and TRBJ2-2, the full variable domain is DSGVTQTPKHLITATGQRVTLRCSPRSGDLSVYWYQQSLDQGLQFLIQYYNGEERAKGNILERFSAQQFPDLHSELNLSSLELGDSALYFCASSVGLNTGELFFGEGSRLTVL.

The V and J genes are TRBV29-1 and TRBJ2-3; 8 bases are a match to TRBD1. V lost 7 bases, J lost 6 bases, and 3 bases stayed unmatched. Germline values: CDR1 SQVTM, CDR2 ANQGSEA. This CDR3 comprises 11 residues. CDR3: CSGRGRDTQYF. The DNA for the CDR3 is TGCAGCGGCAGGGGGCGGGATACGCAGTATTTT.

CDR3 loop: CASSSGQLDTEAFF. The CDR3, as DNA: TGTGCCAGCAGTTCGGGGCAACTCGACACTGAAGCTTTCTTT. The chain links TRBV28 to TRBJ1-1; tentative D call: TRBD1 (5 bases). The CDR3 is 14 amino acids. Germline V gives CDR1 MDHEN, CDR2 SYDVKM. V was pared by 4 bases and J by 3 bases, with 12 bases between.

This clone appeared a single time. J is TRBJ1-5 and V is TRBV6-1; no reliable D call. Germline CDR1 MNHNS, CDR2 SASEGT. There are 15 residues in the CDR3. V was clipped by 4 bases and J by 0 bases, with 10 bases between them. CDR3 nucleotides: TGTGCCAGCAGTGTAGGTCGCCATAGCAATCAGCCCCAGCATTTT. It encodes CASSVGRHSNQPQHF.

This clone was detected only a few times. Additional DNA sequences in this sample encode the identical CDR3. J is TRBJ2-3 and V is TRBV11-2; possible D gene TRBD1, 5 bases. Germline CDR1 is SGHAT and CDR2 is FQNNGV. The CDR3 runs 13 residues. The ends were cut back, 6 bases at V and 8 bases at J, with 15 bases in the middle. The CDR3 loop reads CASSLGQGVTQYF. CDR3 sequence (DNA): TGTGCCAGCAGTCTAGGTCAAGGGGTTACGCAGTATTTT.

As regards this clone: An end of the junction does not agree with germline; a read error may underlie this. The chain carries TRBV29-1 and TRBJ2-3; TRBD1 might be the D (6 bases). This CDR3 spans 12 amino acids. CDR1 and CDR2 from the germline V gene are SQVTM and ANQGSEA. The CDR3 loop is CSVEAGANSGHF. CDR3 sequence (DNA): TGCAGCGTTGAGGCAGGGGCTAACTCGGGGCATTTT.

Turning to this clone: Other DNA sequences in this sample translate to the same CDR3. J is TRBJ1-4 and V is TRBV5-6; no definite D call. The CDR3 contains 14 residues. Germline V gene lookup returns CDR1 SGHDT and CDR2 YYEEEE. V was shortened by 0 bases and J by 0 bases, with 3 bases between the two germline ends. Here the CDR3 DNA reads TGTGCCAGCAGCTTGGTTGCAACTAATGAAAAACTGTTTTTT. Protein sequence: CASSLVATNEKLFF. Supplemented by reference TRBV5-6 and TRBJ1-4, the full variable domain reads DAGVTQSPTHLIKTRGQQVTLRCSPKSGHDTVSWYQQALGQGPQFIFQYYEEEERQRGNFPDRFSGHQFPNYSSELNVNALLLGDSALYLCASSLVATNEKLFFGSGTQLSVL.

V usage is TRBV9 and J usage is TRBJ1-6; D unclear. The CDR3 is 15 residues long. Germline loops: CDR1 SGDLS, CDR2 YYNGEE. V was trimmed by 3 bases and J by 9 bases, leaving 16 bases between them. CDR3 nucleotides: TGTGCCAGCAGCGCTTTTACGGAAGCCACTTCACCCCTCCACTTT. Its protein is CASSAFTEATSPLHF.

This clone has a single count. This chain links TRBV27 with TRBJ2-7, with no clear D. The CDR3 consists of 14 residues. Germline loops: CDR1 MNHEY, CDR2 SMNVEV (reference sequence). V lost 0 bases and J 3 bases, leaving 9 bases between the germline ends. In DNA, the CDR3 is TGTGCCAGCAGTTTATCCCCCAGCAACTACGAGCAGTACTTC. As protein: CASSLSPSNYEQYF.

V gene TRBV28 combines with J gene TRBJ2-4; D remains ambiguous. This CDR3 region has 14 residues. In germline, CDR1 is MDHEN, CDR2 SYDVKM. V lost 4 bases and J lost 8, with 15 bases in between. The CDR3 protein is CASSSQKAWDIQYF. The CDR3 region has the DNA TGTGCCAGCAGTTCACAGAAAGCGTGGGACATTCAGTACTTC.

This chain links TRBV6-5 with TRBJ1-2; tentatively, D is TRBD1 (5 bases). Germline V gives CDR1 MNHEY, CDR2 SVGAGI. Trimming stripped 0 bases from V and 4 bases from J, with 9 bases between. CDR3 length: 14 amino acids. The CDR3 spells CASSYSRDLYGYTF. CDR3 nucleotide sequence: TGTGCCAGCAGTTACTCACGGGACCTCTATGGCTACACCTTC.

V usage is TRBV5-6 and J usage is TRBJ2-1; 14 nucleotides line up with TRBD2. V was clipped by 0 bases and J by 1 base; unmatched bases: 6. Germline V gene sequence: CDR1 SGHDT, CDR2 YYEEEE. This CDR3 region has 19 residues. This CDR3 is CASSLEGTSGGHSYNEQFF. The CDR3 bases are TGTGCCAGCAGCTTGGAGGGGACTAGCGGGGGCCATTCCTACAATGAGCAGTTCTTC. Complete variable domain (other parts from reference TRBV5-6 and TRBJ2-1): DAGVTQSPTHLIKTRGQQVTLRCSPKSGHDTVSWYQQALGQGPQFIFQYYEEEERQRGNFPDRFSGHQFPNYSSELNVNALLLGDSALYLCASSLEGTSGGHSYNEQFFGPGTRLTVL.

V and J are TRBV5-4 and TRBJ2-1; no clear D. Germline V gene lookup returns CDR1 SGHNT and CDR2 YYREEE (reference sequence). The CDR3 has 16 residues. Trimming pared 0 bases from V and 4 bases from J, leaving 14 bases between. The CDR3 loop is CASSLADARRYNEQFF. The CDR3, as DNA: TGTGCCAGCAGCTTGGCCGACGCTCGACGGTACAATGAGCAGTTCTTC.

This clone was found a few times. V gene TRBV28 combines with J gene TRBJ1-5; no firm D call. The CDR3 covers 15 residues. V was cut by 1 base and J by 2 bases, with 9 bases left in between. Germline-derived CDR1 and CDR2 are MDHEN and SYDVKM. Here the CDR3 reads CASSLFGPGNQPQHF. The DNA for the CDR3 is TGTGCCAGCAGTTTATTCGGGCCTGGCAATCAGCCCCAGCATTTT.

V is TRBV7-9 and J is TRBJ1-3; tentative D call: TRBD1 (5 bases). The CDR3 runs 18 residues. Germline lookup yields CDR1 SEHNR and CDR2 FQNEAQ (reference sequence). V dropped 5 bases and J dropped 0 bases, with 20 bases sitting between them. The CDR3 sequence is CASSIPWGGWASGNTIYF. The CDR3 DNA is TGTGCCAGCAGCATCCCCTGGGGGGGTTGGGCCTCTGGAAACACCATATATTTT. Looking up the rest from reference TRBV7-9 and TRBJ1-3 gives the full variable domain: DTGVSQNPRHKITKRGQNVTFRCDPISEHNRLYWYRQTLGQGPEFLTYFQNEAQLEKSRLLSDRFSAERPKGSFSTLEIQRTEQGDSAMYLCASSIPWGGWASGNTIYFGEGSWLTVV.

This rearrangement joins TRBV5-4 to TRBJ2-1; 10 bases map to TRBD1. Germline assignment: CDR1 SGHNT and CDR2 YYREEE (reference sequence). The J segment lost 6 bases and the V segment lost 10 bases, leaving 16 bases of the junction unmatched. This CDR3 spans 16 amino acids. DNA of the CDR3: TGTGCCCACCGGAGCGGGACAGGGGATACGGTCAATGAGCAGTTCTTC. This sequence encodes CAHRSGTGDTVNEQFF.

The CDR3 DNA follows: TGTGCCAGCAGCCAAGAGACTGAGAACACTGAAGCTTTCTTT. This codes for CASSQETENTEAFF. V gene TRBV4-2 combines with J gene TRBJ1-1; D not certain. The V end lost 0 bases, the J end lost 1 base, and 6 bases lay between the germline ends. Germline V CDR1 and CDR2: LGHNA, YNFKEQ. The CDR3 is made up of 14 amino acids.

V gene TRBV10-3 combines with J gene TRBJ1-2; 9 bases are a match to TRBD1. The V and J ends lost 0 bases and 1 base, in that order; junction bases with no gene match: 0. This CDR3 has 15 amino acids. The V gene's germline CDR1 is ENHRY and CDR2 SYGVKD. The DNA of the CDR3 is TGTGCCATCAGTGAGTCGACAGGGGGTAACTATGGCTACACCTTC. It codes for CAISESTGGNYGYTF.

This sequence joins TRBV5-1 and TRBJ2-3, with 10 bases lining up with TRBD2. The CDR3 extends over 16 amino acids. J gave up 1 base and V 3 bases, and 5 bases lay outside the gene matches. Germline-derived CDR1 and CDR2 are SGHRS and YFSETQ. CDR3 in DNA: TGCGCCAGCAGCTCACTAGCGGGGTTTGGCACAGATACGCAGTATTTT. Protein product: CASSSLAGFGTDTQYF.